The clone carrying this T cell receptor (beta chain) was counted a single time. The sample belongs to a study of blood T cell repertoires in COVID-19. In the study overall: Both acute and convalescent COVID-19 samples were obtained from the United States, Italy and Spain. Nucleic acid was either cDNA or gDNA, and it came from T cells, B-cell-depleted T cells, or PBMCs.

Original processing notes: Nucleated cell counts were estimated from reference gene primer amplification. Assay used: immunoSEQ multiplex PCR; TCRdb lists only in-frame clones, some missing. Clone size and V and J calls were adopted from that table, with D and trimming inferred from the DNA. The repertoire includes under 300,000 clones, around 86% of them detected once, and 2% to 2.5% sits in the top ten. The length of the CDR3 is 16 residues. With 1 base clipped from V and 5 bases from J, the junction kept 8 bases outside the gene matches. CDR1 SGHVS and CDR2 FQNEAQ come from the germline V gene. Material for sequencing was peripheral blood. The rearrangement joins TRBV7-8 to TRBJ2-5; 9 nucleotides align to TRBD1. The clonotype originates from a man aged 45 to 65 with acute or convalescent COVID-19. CDR3 amino acids: CASSLVGTGRTETQYF. The CDR3 DNA is TGTGCCAGCAGCTTAGTCGGGACAGGGCGTACGGAGACCCAGTACTTC.